Below are 5 T cell receptor beta chains sequenced from a single sample in a study of cytomegalovirus exposure and HLA in healthy donors. PCR used 60 Vbeta primers and 13 Jbeta primers. Method: immunoSEQ multiplex PCR; TCRdb's copy keeps in-frame clones and lacks some. The sample yields some 130,000 clones, approximately 80% seen once. The sequenced sample was PBMCs. The origin of the receptors is a female donor in good health and CMV-seropositive.

The J gene is TRBJ2-4, the V gene TRBV2; 7 bases are a match to TRBD1. The trim removed 6 bases at V and 7 bases at J, leaving 9 bases unmatched. There are 14 residues in the CDR3. Looked up from germline, CDR1 is SNHLY and CDR2 is FYNNEI. CDR3 amino acids: CASRNRGLQNIQYF. The CDR3 DNA follows: TGTGCCAGCAGGAACAGGGGTTTGCAGAACATTCAGTACTTC.

This clone was observed a few times. CDR3 sequence (DNA): TGTGCCAGCAGTTTGAAGAACCGGAGGAGTTTCTTT. Protein sequence: CASSLKNRRSFF. The chain links TRBV28 to TRBJ1-1; D is undetermined. The ends were cut back, 3 bases at V and 13 bases at J, with 15 bases in the middle. Per the germline V gene, CDR1 is MDHEN and CDR2 is SYDVKM. This CDR3 region has 12 residues.

The rearrangement joins TRBV9 to TRBJ2-7, with D unresolved. Trimming took 0 bases from V and 2 from J, leaving 12 bases between them. The CDR3 length is 15 residues. Per the germline V gene, CDR1 is SGDLS and CDR2 is YYNGEE. CDR3 amino acids: CASSVDSGPAYEQYF. As DNA, the CDR3 is TGTGCCAGCAGCGTAGATTCAGGCCCGGCCTACGAGCAGTACTTC.

This clone showed up just a few times. The rearrangement uses TRBV18 and TRBJ2-7, with 7 bases that match TRBD1. Germline trimming cut 3 bases from V and 6 bases from J; bases unmatched to any gene: 8. The CDR3 runs 14 residues. Germline CDR1 KGHSH, CDR2 LQKENI. CDR3 in amino acids: CASSPGTARVEQYF. The CDR3 nucleotides read TGTGCCAGCTCACCCGGGACAGCACGGGTCGAGCAGTACTTC.

This chain uses TRBV29-1 with TRBJ2-3; 7 bases are shared with TRBD1. In germline, CDR1 is SQVTM, CDR2 ANQGSEA. There are 14 residues in the CDR3. J gave up 2 bases and V 4 bases, and 6 bases lay outside the gene matches. Here the CDR3 DNA reads TGCAGCGTTGCAAGGGGGCTGATCACAGATACGCAGTATTTT. It codes for CSVARGLITDTQYF.